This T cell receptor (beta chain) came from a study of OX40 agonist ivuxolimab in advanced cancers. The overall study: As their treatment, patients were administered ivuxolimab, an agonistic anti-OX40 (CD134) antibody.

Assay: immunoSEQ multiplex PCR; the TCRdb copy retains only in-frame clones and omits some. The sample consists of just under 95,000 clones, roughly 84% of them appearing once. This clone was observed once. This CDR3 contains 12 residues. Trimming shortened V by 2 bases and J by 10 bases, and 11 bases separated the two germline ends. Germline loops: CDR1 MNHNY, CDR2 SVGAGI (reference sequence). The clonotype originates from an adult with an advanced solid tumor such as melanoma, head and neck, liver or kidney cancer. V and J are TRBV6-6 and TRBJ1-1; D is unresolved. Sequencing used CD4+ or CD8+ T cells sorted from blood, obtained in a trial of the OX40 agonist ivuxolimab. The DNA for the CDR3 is TGTGCCAGCAGTTACCGAGTCAGTGCAGCTTTCTTT. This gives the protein CASSYRVSAAFF.